The 10 T cell receptor beta chains below come from one sample, sequenced in a study of Graves' ophthalmopathy and Graves' hyperthyroidism. Amplification of TCR beta CDR3 regions used RNA transcripts. First-round RT-PCR used HTBI primers; second-round multiplex PCR followed. TCRdb reprocessed the multiplex PCR reads with MiXCR, giving one entry per CDR3 protein. The repertoire holds under 800,000 distinct CDR3 sequences, 22% seen once, with approximately 7% in the top ten. Sample: peripheral blood. These receptors came from a woman aged 18-29 years with stable Graves' hyperthyroidism. Some clones in this sample may be carry-over from other donors' samples.

CDR3 coding DNA: TGCAGTGCTAGAAGGACAGGGCGAGAAACTGAAGCTTTCTTT. Its protein is CSARRTGRETEAFF. The rearrangement links TRBV20-1 to TRBJ1-1, with 8 bases aligning to TRBD1. The CDR3 runs to 14 residues. Unmatched junction bases numbered 7, after V lost 2 bases and J lost 5 bases. Germline V CDR1 and CDR2: DFQATT, SNEGSKA (reference sequence).

This clonotype was seen ten or more times. The chain couples TRBV29-1 to TRBJ2-7, with D hard to call. The CDR3 loop spans 12 amino acids. V lost 0 bases and J 2 bases, leaving 5 bases between the germline ends. The V gene's germline CDR1 is SQVTM and CDR2 ANQGSEA. This CDR3 reads CSVEDGPYEQYF. CDR3 DNA: TGCAGCGTTGAAGATGGTCCCTACGAGCAGTACTTC.

This clonotype came up a few times. V usage is TRBV10-3 and J usage is TRBJ2-5; a possible D gene is TRBD2 (6 bases). Trimming took 8 bases from V and 1 from J, leaving 14 bases between them. The CDR3 has 14 residues. CDR1 and CDR2 (germline): ENHRY, SYGVKD. The CDR3 coding sequence is TGTGCCATCTCTCCGGGACTCACCCAAGAGACCCAGTACTTC. The encoded protein is CAISPGLTQETQYF.

The chain is built from TRBV11-2 and TRBJ2-2; possible D gene TRBD1, 6 bases. Trimming shortened V by 3 bases and J by 7 bases, and 18 bases separated the two germline ends. The CDR3 runs 16 residues. CDR1 is SGHAT and CDR2 is FQNNGV in the germline V gene. CDR3 bases: TGTGCCAGCAGCTTTAATTTGGGGGCAAATGGCGGGGAGCTGTTTTTT. This gives the protein CASSFNLGANGGELFF. Supplemented by reference TRBV11-2 and TRBJ2-2, the full variable domain reads EAGVAQSPRYKIIEKRQSVAFWCNPISGHATLYWYQQILGQGPKLLIQFQNNGVVDDSQLPKDRFSAERLKGVDSTLKIQPAKLEDSAVYLCASSFNLGANGGELFFGEGSRLTVL.

About this clonotype itself: The germline gene is not matched at one end of the junction; a read error may be the cause. The J gene is TRBJ1-2, the V gene TRBV15; perhaps TRBD1 as D (6 bases). The CDR3 is 15 residues long. Per the germline V gene, CDR1 is LNHNV and CDR2 is YYDKDF (reference sequence). The CDR3 region has the DNA TGCGCCACCAGCAGAGATAGGCAGGGGCGGTATGGCTACACCTTC. Its protein product is CATSRDRQGRYGYTF.

The chain carries TRBV3-1 and TRBJ1-2, with D unresolved. This CDR3 has 14 residues. Germline CDR1 and CDR2: LGHDT and YNNKEL (reference sequence). With 2 bases removed from V and 2 bases from J, the gap between germline ends came to 9 bases. CDR3: CASSQFPGNYGYTF. CDR3 nucleotides: TGTGCCAGCAGCCAATTCCCAGGAAACTATGGCTACACCTTC.

This chain connects TRBV6-2 or TRBV6-3 to TRBJ2-7; D tentatively fits TRBD1 or TRBD2 (6 bases each). Trimming shortened V by 0 bases and J by 2 bases, and 14 bases separated the two germline ends. CDR3 length equals 16 residues. Germline CDR1 and CDR2: MNHEY and SVGEGT. CDR3: CASSYSIAEGAYEQYF. The CDR3 bases are TGTGCCAGCAGTTACTCGATCGCGGAGGGGGCCTACGAGCAGTACTTC.

Of note for this clonotype: At one boundary the junction diverges from the germline segment, which might be a read error. The V gene is TRBV2, the J gene TRBJ1-5; no firm D call. The CDR3 consists of 15 residues. Germline V gene lookup returns CDR1 SNHLY and CDR2 FYNNEI. The CDR3: CASTEVGVSNQPQHF. The CDR3, as DNA: TGTGCCAGCACTGAAGTCGGTGTTAGCAATCAGCCCCAGCATTTT.

This clonotype was seen ten or more times. The rearrangement links TRBV20-1 to TRBJ1-1; D is perhaps TRBD1 (5 bases). CDR1 is DFQATT and CDR2 is SNEGSKA in the germline V gene (reference sequence). Trimming shortened V by 3 bases and J by 0 bases, and 11 bases separated the two germline ends. This CDR3 is built from 14 residues. The CDR3: CSARGDLLNTEAFF. The CDR3 region has the DNA TGCAGTGCTAGGGGGGACCTTCTGAACACTGAAGCTTTCTTT.

This clonotype has at least ten counts. The chain combines TRBV5-1 with TRBJ2-6; 7 bases map to TRBD1. From germline, CDR1 is SGHRS and CDR2 YFSETQ. CDR3 length equals 16 residues. J gave up 0 bases and V 4 bases, and 4 bases lay outside the gene matches. The CDR3 sequence: CASSGDSSSGANVLTF. CDR3 bases: TGCGCCAGCAGCGGGGACAGCAGCTCTGGGGCCAACGTCCTGACTTTC.